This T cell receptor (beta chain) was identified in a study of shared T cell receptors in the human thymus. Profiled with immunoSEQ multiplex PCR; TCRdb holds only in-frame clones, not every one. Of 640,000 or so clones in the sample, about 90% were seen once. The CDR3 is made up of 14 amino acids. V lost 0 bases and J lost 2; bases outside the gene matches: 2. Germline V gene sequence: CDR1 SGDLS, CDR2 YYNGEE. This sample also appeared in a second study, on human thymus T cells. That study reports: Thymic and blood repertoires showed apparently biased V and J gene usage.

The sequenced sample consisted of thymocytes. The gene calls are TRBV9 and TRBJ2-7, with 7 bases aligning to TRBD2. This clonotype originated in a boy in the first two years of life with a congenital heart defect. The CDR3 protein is CASSVGGGTYEQYF. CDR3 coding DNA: TGTGCCAGCAGCGTAGGCGGGGGAACCTACGAGCAGTACTTC.